These 10 T cell receptor beta chains originate from one sample sequenced in a study of T-cell memory formation after mild COVID-19. TCRdb re-derived calls from the 5' RACE reads in MiXCR, one entry per CDR3 protein. Among approximately 300,000 distinct CDR3 sequences listed, just under 20% were seen once. Sequencing was carried out using PBMCs or a T cell subset sorted from them (not recorded which). The receptors come from a man younger than 30 who had mild COVID-19 (a few samples of this study predate the infection). Cell type and time point are not known.

This clonotype was recorded at least ten times. The chain has TRBV7-2 and TRBJ2-1; weak D call: TRBD2 (7 bases). Germline CDR1 and CDR2: SGHTA and FQGNSA. Trimming pared 5 bases from V and 2 bases from J, leaving 13 bases between. The CDR3 covers 15 residues. For the CDR3, the DNA is TGTGCCAGCAGCCCCCGGGGGGCCCCCTACAATGAGCAGTTCTTC. Its translation is CASSPRGAPYNEQFF.

This clonotype was recorded a few times. The chain joins TRBV9 to TRBJ1-1, with D possibly being TRBD1 (6 bases). The CDR3 contains 14 residues. V gave up 5 bases and J gave up 1 base, with 12 bases separating them. Germline V CDR1 and CDR2: SGDLS, YYNGEE. This CDR3 is CASRGGTGNTEAFF. The CDR3 coding sequence is TGTGCCAGCAGGGGGGGCACAGGGAACACTGAAGCTTTCTTT.

This clonotype has a handful of counts. The J gene is TRBJ2-1, the V gene TRBV5-1; 8 nucleotides align to TRBD2. The CDR3 is 13 amino acids. V lost 6 bases to trimming and J lost 6 bases; unmatched junction nucleotides: 5. From germline, CDR1 is SGHRS and CDR2 YFSETQ. The CDR3 DNA reads as TGCGCCAGCAACCCGGGGGGGCCCAATGAGCAGTTCTTC. This gives the protein CASNPGGPNEQFF.

This clonotype was detected a few times. The chain has TRBV28 and TRBJ1-6; 10 bases line up with TRBD1. CDR3 length: 13 amino acids. J was trimmed by 10 bases and V by 7 bases; bases with no gene match: 4. CDR1 MDHEN and CDR2 SYDVKM come from the germline V gene. The CDR3 loop is CASTGQGWSPLHF. Written as DNA, the CDR3 is TGTGCCAGCACGGGACAGGGGTGGTCACCCCTCCACTTT.

This clonotype has more than one count but fewer than ten. The chain carries TRBV6-5 and TRBJ2-7, with a weak D call TRBD1 (6 bases). Looked up from germline, CDR1 is MNHEY and CDR2 is SVGAGI. V was cut by 0 bases and J by 0 bases, with 6 bases left in between. The CDR3 spans 14 residues. In DNA, the CDR3 is TGTGCCAGCAGTTACTCGGACAGCTCCTACGAGCAGTACTTC. This encodes CASSYSDSSYEQYF.

V gene TRBV7-3 combines with J gene TRBJ1-1, with TRBD1 identical over 7 bases. CDR1 and CDR2 (germline): SGHTA, FQGTGA. The CDR3 is 14 amino acids. V dropped 2 bases and J dropped 6; count of bases not matched to a gene: 6. CDR3 protein: CASSLQGEGAEAFF. CDR3 DNA: TGTGCCAGCAGCTTACAGGGGGAGGGAGCTGAAGCTTTCTTT.

This clonotype was observed a few times. The final CDR3 position lacks the conserved phenylalanine or tryptophan, pointing to a likely read error. The limits of the CDR3 on the DNA are not certain, so only TCRdb's listed CDR3 is given. The chain uses TRBV4-1 and TRBJ2-1; the table's D call TRBD1 went unverified against the DNA. Looked up from germline, CDR1 is MGHRA and CDR2 is YSYEKL. The CDR3 is made up of 13 amino acids, end residues included. The CDR3 is CASSLAPGTGTFV.

This rearrangement joins TRBV29-1 to TRBJ2-2; tentatively, D is TRBD1 (6 bases). The germline gives CDR1 SQVTM, CDR2 ANQGSEA. This CDR3 has 14 residues. V lost 5 bases to trimming and J lost 5 bases, with 15 bases between them. The CDR3 region is CSVPQGSGTGELFF. CDR3 sequence (DNA): TGCAGCGTTCCACAGGGTTCGGGAACCGGGGAGCTGTTTTTT.

This chain links TRBV28 with TRBJ2-3, with D unclear. Trimming stripped 1 base from V and 2 bases from J, with 16 bases between. This CDR3 region has 17 residues. Germline V gene sequence: CDR1 MDHEN, CDR2 SYDVKM. In nucleotides, the CDR3 is TGTGCCAGCAGTTTATCAGGACGCATGAGCTCCACAGATACGCAGTATTTT. Translation: CASSLSGRMSSTDTQYF.

This clonotype appeared a few times. The chain joins TRBV7-9 to TRBJ1-2; 9 bases match TRBD1. V lost 1 base to trimming and J lost 7 bases; unmatched junction nucleotides: 7. The CDR3 has 15 amino acids. The germline CDR1 and CDR2 sequences are SEHNR and FQNEAQ (reference sequence). DNA of the CDR3: TGTGCCAGCAGCTTAGTGTGGGACAGGGACTTTGGCTACACCTTC. This sequence encodes CASSLVWDRDFGYTF.